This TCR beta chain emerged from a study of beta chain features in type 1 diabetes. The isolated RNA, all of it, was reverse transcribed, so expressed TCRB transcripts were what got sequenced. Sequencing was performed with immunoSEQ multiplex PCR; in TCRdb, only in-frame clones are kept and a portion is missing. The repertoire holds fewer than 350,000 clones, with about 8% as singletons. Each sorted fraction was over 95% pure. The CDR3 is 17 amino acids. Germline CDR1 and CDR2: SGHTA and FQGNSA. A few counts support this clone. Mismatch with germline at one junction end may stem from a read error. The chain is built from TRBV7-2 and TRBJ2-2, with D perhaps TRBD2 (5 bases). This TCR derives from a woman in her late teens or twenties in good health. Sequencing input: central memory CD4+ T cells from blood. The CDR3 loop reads CASSQSGLDGDTGELFF. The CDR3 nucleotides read TGCGCCAGCAGCCAATCAGGACTCGACGGGGACACCGGGGAGCTGTTTTTT.